These 31 T cell receptor beta chains share one sample of origin, sequenced in a study of graft-versus-host responses after intestinal transplantation (dated by TCRdb to the early 2020s). Antigen specificity for these receptors is unknown. What the time point label conveys for this sample: cells obtained before transplantation from donor or recipient. Receptor libraries were prepared by the immunoSEQ multiplex PCR assay. TCRdb mirrors the immuneACCESS table, restricted to in-frame sequences. Some clones are absent from its copies; in checked studies, under half trace to an unresolved V gene, and the reason for the others is unknown. This sample is represented by about 39,000 clones; 90% to 95% of them were singletons. The ten largest clones represent more than 0.2% of the sample. Sample: unstimulated CD8+ T cells sorted from spleen or lymph node cells, taken before transplant. These receptor sequences come from a human donor who was the organ donor for an intestinal transplant.

The chain carries TRBV9 and TRBJ2-1; the D is unclear. Germline-derived CDR1 and CDR2 are SGDLS and YYNGEE. Trimming took off 0 bases at V and 0 bases at J, with 1 base between the two ends. CDR3 length: 13 residues. The CDR3 spells CASSVASYNEQFF. In DNA, the CDR3 is TGTGCCAGCAGCGTAGCCTCCTACAATGAGCAGTTCTTC.

The rearrangement links TRBV30 to TRBJ2-7, with D perhaps TRBD1 (6 bases). Trimming took off 3 bases at V and 1 base at J, with 10 bases between the two ends. CDR3 size: 13 residues. Looked up from germline, CDR1 is GTSNPN and CDR2 is SVGIG (reference sequence). The CDR3 nucleotides read TGTGCCTGGAGCACAACAGGGTCCTACGAGCAGTACTTC. It is translated as CAWSTTGSYEQYF. The full variable domain, with the rest looked up from reference TRBV30 and TRBJ2-7, is SQTIHQWPATLVQPVGSPLSLECTVEGTSNPNLYWYRQAAGRGLQLLFYSVGIGQISSEVPQNLSASRPQDRQFILSSKKLLLSDSGFYLCAWSTTGSYEQYFGPGTRLTVT.

The rearrangement joins TRBV6-6 to TRBJ2-5, with a tentative D call TRBD1 (6 bases). Trimming removed 0 bases from V and 1 base from J, with 12 bases in between. Germline lookup yields CDR1 MNHNY and CDR2 SVGAGI (reference sequence). The CDR3 covers 16 residues. CDR3 DNA sequence: TGTGCCAGCAGTTACTCGCATTTAGGGGGCCAAGAGACCCAGTACTTC. Translation: CASSYSHLGGQETQYF.

The rearrangement joins TRBV5-8 to TRBJ2-1; D unresolved. CDR1 and CDR2 (germline): SGHTS, YDEGEE. V lost 5 bases and J lost 0, with 15 bases in between. CDR3 length: 16 amino acids. The CDR3 region is CASRLLQLVSYNEQFF. CDR3 sequence (DNA): TGTGCCAGCAGATTACTTCAGCTGGTCTCCTACAATGAGCAGTTCTTC.

The V gene is TRBV28, the J gene TRBJ1-2; 11 bases agree with TRBD1. Germline V gene lookup returns CDR1 MDHEN and CDR2 SYDVKM. The CDR3 extends over 14 amino acids. Losses at the gene ends were 7 bases for V and 4 bases for J; bases not matched to a gene: 5. CDR3 bases: TGTGCCAGCATCCGGACAGGGGGCGGCTATGGCTACACCTTC. Translated, it gives CASIRTGGGYGYTF.

The J gene is TRBJ1-2, the V gene TRBV9; 8 bases fit TRBD1. This CDR3 contains 14 residues. CDR1 and CDR2 from the germline V gene are SGDLS and YYNGEE. Losses at the gene ends were 1 base for V and 5 bases for J; bases not matched to a gene: 4. The CDR3 protein is CASSVSGGEYGYTF. CDR3 sequence (DNA): TGTGCCAGCAGCGTATCAGGGGGCGAATATGGCTACACCTTC.

The J gene is TRBJ1-1, the V gene TRBV5-6, with 9 positions matching TRBD1. The CDR3 extends over 16 amino acids. V dropped 3 bases and J dropped 4; count of bases not matched to a gene: 10. Germline CDR1 is SGHDT and CDR2 is YYEEEE. The CDR3: CASSSPRDRAVTEAFF. CDR3 nucleotide sequence: TGTGCCAGCAGCTCCCCTAGGGACAGGGCTGTCACTGAAGCTTTCTTT. Looking up the rest from reference TRBV5-6 and TRBJ1-1 gives the full variable domain: DAGVTQSPTHLIKTRGQQVTLRCSPKSGHDTVSWYQQALGQGPQFIFQYYEEEERQRGNFPDRFSGHQFPNYSSELNVNALLLGDSALYLCASSSPRDRAVTEAFFGQGTRLTVV.

This clone was recorded once. The chain recombines TRBV7-9 with TRBJ2-7; perhaps TRBD2 as D (5 bases). Germline V gene data show CDR1 as SEHNR and CDR2 as FQNEAQ (reference sequence). This CDR3 is 17 amino acids long. Trimming pared 4 bases from V and 1 base from J, leaving 20 bases between. Here the CDR3 reads CASSSSRAGSHSYEQYF. CDR3 DNA: TGTGCCAGCAGCTCCTCCCGAGCTGGGAGCCATTCCTACGAGCAGTACTTC.

The chain is built from TRBV12-5 and TRBJ2-1; 8 bases match TRBD2. The germline CDR1 and CDR2 sequences are LGHNT and FRNRAP. Trimming took 7 bases from V and 9 from J; bases not matched to a gene: 5. This CDR3 comprises 12 residues. The CDR3 coding sequence is TGTGCTAGTGTTGGGCTAGCGGGTGAGCAGTTCTTC. It encodes CASVGLAGEQFF.

This clone occurred once. The rearrangement uses TRBV19 and TRBJ2-3; TRBD2 aligns across 11 bases. Germline-derived CDR1 and CDR2 are LNHDA and SQIVND (reference sequence). The trim removed 6 bases at V and 3 bases at J, leaving 2 bases unmatched. The CDR3 is 14 residues long. CDR3 in DNA: TGTGCCAGTAGCCTAGCGGGGGGTACAGATACGCAGTATTTT. This translates into CASSLAGGTDTQYF.

As DNA, the CDR3 is TGTGCCAGCGATGTTTCCCCATTCCAAGAGACCCAGTACTTC. It encodes CASDVSPFQETQYF. This sequence joins TRBV6-5 and TRBJ2-5; D unclear. Trimming left V 8 bases short and J 1 base short, with 14 bases between. There are 14 residues in the CDR3. Germline CDR1 and CDR2: MNHEY and SVGAGI.

V and J are TRBV11-3 and TRBJ2-2, with 9 bases lining up with TRBD1. Germline loops: CDR1 SGHNT, CDR2 YENEEA. Trimming cost V 5 bases and J 6 bases; bases outside gene matches: 10. The CDR3 contains 16 residues. CDR3 sequence (DNA): TGTGCCAGCAGCCCAAGCGGACAGGGGCGGGCCGGGGAGCTGTTTTTT. Translating gives CASSPSGQGRAGELFF.

The chain combines TRBV15 with TRBJ2-7, with 12 bases fitting TRBD1. The CDR3 spans 18 residues. Germline CDR1 LNHNV, CDR2 YYDKDF (reference sequence). V lost 2 bases to trimming and J lost 4 bases; unmatched junction nucleotides: 12. The DNA for the CDR3 is TGTGCCACCAGCAGAAAACCGGGACAGGGGGCTTCCTTATACGAGCAGTACTTC. This gives the protein CATSRKPGQGASLYEQYF.

The genes are TRBV4-1 and TRBJ2-7; no clear D. Trimming took 0 bases from V and 0 from J, leaving 12 bases between them. The CDR3 runs to 16 residues. The germline CDR1 and CDR2 sequences are MGHRA and YSYEKL. CDR3 residues: CASSQDYFVLSYEQYF. As DNA, the CDR3 is TGCGCCAGCAGCCAAGATTACTTCGTACTCTCCTACGAGCAGTACTTC.

The rearrangement links TRBV7-8 to TRBJ2-1; no clear D. Trimming removed 5 bases at V and 4 bases at J, with 21 bases between. Looked up from germline, CDR1 is SGHVS and CDR2 is FQNEAQ. The CDR3 loop spans 17 amino acids. The CDR3 bases are TGTGCCAGCAGCCGCAGCCGGGCCCCCCTTTCTTACAATGAGCAGTTCTTC. As protein: CASSRSRAPLSYNEQFF.

This sequence joins TRBV30 and TRBJ1-6; D might be TRBD1 (5 bases). This CDR3 spans 14 amino acids. Germline V gives CDR1 GTSNPN, CDR2 SVGIG (reference sequence). V lost 4 bases, J lost 7 bases, and 14 bases lay in between. The CDR3 DNA reads as TGTGCCTGGAATCGGCAGGGTTTGAATTCACCCCTCCACTTT. Translated: CAWNRQGLNSPLHF.

This clone appeared once. CDR3 protein: CASSLGPGYNEQFF. The CDR3 DNA sequence: TGCGCCAGCAGCCTGGGGCCCGGTTACAATGAGCAGTTCTTC. The J gene is TRBJ2-1, the V gene TRBV5-1; perhaps TRBD1 as D (5 bases). CDR1 is SGHRS, CDR2 YFSETQ, per germline. V was cut by 4 bases and J by 4 bases, with 12 bases left in between. The CDR3 extends over 14 amino acids.

The rearrangement links TRBV4-3 to TRBJ2-3; TRBD2 aligns across 14 bases. The CDR3 consists of 18 residues. CDR1 is LGHNA and CDR2 is YSLEER in the germline V gene. Germline trimming cut 4 bases from V and 4 bases from J; bases unmatched to any gene: 10. The CDR3 DNA sequence: TGCGCCAGCAGCCGAACACCGGGACTAGCGGGGGCAGCAGATACGCAGTATTTT. It codes for CASSRTPGLAGAADTQYF.

The J gene is TRBJ2-7, the V gene TRBV6-1; possible D gene TRBD1, 6 bases. The germline gives CDR1 MNHNS, CDR2 SASEGT. CDR3 length equals 12 residues. With 6 bases removed from V and 5 bases from J, the gap between germline ends came to 11 bases. The CDR3 DNA sequence: TGTGCCAGCAGCCCGGACAGCCACGAGCAGTACTTC. It encodes CASSPDSHEQYF.

V gene TRBV7-9 combines with J gene TRBJ2-7; D uncertain. The CDR3 sequence is 11 residues long. Per the germline V gene, CDR1 is SEHNR and CDR2 is FQNEAQ (reference sequence). Trimming took 2 bases from V and 4 from J, leaving 3 bases between them. This CDR3 is CASSLTYEQYF. CDR3 nucleotides: TGTGCCAGCAGCTTAACGTACGAGCAGTACTTC.

The rearrangement joins TRBV6-1 to TRBJ2-7; D uncertain. V was clipped by 10 bases and J by 7 bases, with 14 bases between them. This CDR3 has 11 residues. Germline V gene lookup returns CDR1 MNHNS and CDR2 SASEGT. The CDR3 loop reads CATSNGREQYF. The DNA for the CDR3 is TGTGCCACCTCCAATGGTAGGGAGCAGTACTTC.

The chain has TRBV4-2 and TRBJ1-4, with D uncertain. Germline values: CDR1 LGHNA, CDR2 YNFKEQ. CDR3 length equals 18 residues. Trimming removed 0 bases at V and 3 bases at J, with 17 bases between. The CDR3: CASSQDQLEGVANEKLFF. Written as DNA, the CDR3 is TGTGCCAGCAGCCAAGATCAATTGGAGGGAGTAGCTAATGAAAAACTGTTTTTT.

The V and J genes are TRBV7-2 and TRBJ2-5; 7 bases are a match to TRBD2. CDR3 length: 15 residues. CDR1 and CDR2 from the germline V gene are SGHTA and FQGNSA. Losses at the gene ends were 5 bases for V and 1 base for J; bases not matched to a gene: 7. The CDR3: CASSPWPSGQETQYF. The DNA of the CDR3 is TGTGCCAGCAGCCCCTGGCCTAGCGGCCAAGAGACCCAGTACTTC.

V gene TRBV2 combines with J gene TRBJ2-7; D gene unclear. The germline gives CDR1 SNHLY, CDR2 FYNNEI. V was shortened by 4 bases and J by 3 bases, with 7 bases between the two germline ends. This CDR3 has 12 residues. The CDR3 loop is CASSGPNYEQYF. In nucleotides, the CDR3 is TGTGCCAGCAGTGGACCTAACTACGAGCAGTACTTC.

J is TRBJ2-5 and V is TRBV5-4; D possibly corresponds to TRBD2 (7 bases). Germline CDR1 is SGHNT and CDR2 is YYREEE (reference sequence). CDR3 length: 13 amino acids. Trimming took 0 bases from V and 5 from J, leaving 8 bases between them. The CDR3 loop is CASSLEGGETQYF. In DNA form, the CDR3 reads TGTGCCAGCAGCTTGGAGGGGGGGGAGACCCAGTACTTC.

This chain connects TRBV4-1 to TRBJ1-5; 9 nucleotides match TRBD1. The CDR3 has 14 residues. J was trimmed by 6 bases and V by 4 bases; bases with no gene match: 4. The germline V gene has CDR1 MGHRA and CDR2 YSYEKL. The CDR3 bases are TGCGCCAGCAGCCCGGACAGGGGAGGTCAGCCCCAGCATTTT. It translates to CASSPDRGGQPQHF.

The chain recombines TRBV5-6 with TRBJ2-5, with D possibly being TRBD1 (6 bases). Germline loops: CDR1 SGHDT, CDR2 YYEEEE. Trimming shortened V by 1 base and J by 1 base, and 11 bases separated the two germline ends. The CDR3 is made up of 15 amino acids. The CDR3 loop is CASSLFRGGQETQYF. In DNA form, the CDR3 reads TGTGCCAGCAGCTTGTTCAGGGGCGGCCAAGAGACCCAGTACTTC.

The V and J genes are TRBV13 and TRBJ2-3; 8 bases are shared with TRBD2. The germline gives CDR1 PRHDT, CDR2 FYEKMQ (reference sequence). The V and J ends lost 5 bases and 4 bases, in that order; junction bases with no gene match: 5. This CDR3 contains 14 residues. As DNA, the CDR3 is TGTGCCAGCAGCCAAGGACTAGCAGCAGATACGCAGTATTTT. Protein sequence: CASSQGLAADTQYF.

The genes are TRBV7-3 and TRBJ2-2; D possibly matches TRBD1 or TRBD2 (5 bases each). The CDR3 extends over 15 amino acids. V lost 1 base, J lost 4 bases, and 10 bases lay in between. Germline V gene data show CDR1 as SGHTA and CDR2 as FQGTGA. CDR3 protein: CASSLNRRPTGELFF. The CDR3 bases are TGTGCCAGCAGCTTAAACAGGAGGCCCACCGGGGAGCTGTTTTTT.

The chain is built from TRBV6-5 and TRBJ2-7; 10 nucleotides line up with TRBD2. After removal of 4 bases from V and 3 bases from J, the junction contained 3 bases not matched to a gene. Germline assignment: CDR1 MNHEY and CDR2 SVGAGI. This CDR3 comprises 14 residues. The CDR3 DNA follows: TGTGCCAGCAGTTTACTAGCGGGGATCTACGAGCAGTACTTC. Translation gives CASSLLAGIYEQYF.

V is TRBV5-1 and J is TRBJ2-3, with 7 bases lining up with TRBD1. This CDR3 has 14 residues. V lost 3 bases to trimming and J lost 4 bases; unmatched junction nucleotides: 5. The germline V gene has CDR1 SGHRS and CDR2 YFSETQ. CDR3: CASSSRQGPDTQYF. CDR3 in DNA: TGCGCCAGCAGCTCCCGACAGGGCCCAGATACGCAGTATTTT.